This T cell receptor (beta chain) was profiled in a study of CD4 T cells in relation to SARS-CoV-2 and coronaviruses. Unexposed donor CD4+ T cells date from about 2011-2018, before the COVID-19 pandemic. Isolation of CD4+ T cells took place after about 9 days in culture. Around 2 million PBMCs per well were cultured with around 9.2 IU/ml IL-2. On days 3 and 7, cultures got half fresh IL-2 medium. Comment on this clone: The antigen is undetermined.

The study, taken as a whole, reports: No crossreactivity against non-spike viral proteins was tested here. Crossreactive clones expanded significantly less to SARS-CoV-2 than monoreactive clones.

The CDR3 runs 14 residues. J was trimmed by 5 bases and V by 2 bases; bases with no gene match: 1. Germline CDR1 MNHNY, CDR2 SVGAGI (reference sequence). TCRdb's table, derived via immunoSEQ multiplex PCR, lists solely in-frame clones and lacks some. The sample includes about 12,000 clones, more than 55% of them seen just once. Sequences were obtained from CD4+ T cells from PBMCs, cultured in vitro. The clonotype originates from a human donor in good health. The chain recombines TRBV6-6 with TRBJ1-5; 9 bases are shared with TRBD1. The CDR3 spells CASSYRDRDQPQHF. CDR3 in DNA: TGTGCCAGCAGTTACCGGGACAGGGATCAGCCCCAGCATTTT.